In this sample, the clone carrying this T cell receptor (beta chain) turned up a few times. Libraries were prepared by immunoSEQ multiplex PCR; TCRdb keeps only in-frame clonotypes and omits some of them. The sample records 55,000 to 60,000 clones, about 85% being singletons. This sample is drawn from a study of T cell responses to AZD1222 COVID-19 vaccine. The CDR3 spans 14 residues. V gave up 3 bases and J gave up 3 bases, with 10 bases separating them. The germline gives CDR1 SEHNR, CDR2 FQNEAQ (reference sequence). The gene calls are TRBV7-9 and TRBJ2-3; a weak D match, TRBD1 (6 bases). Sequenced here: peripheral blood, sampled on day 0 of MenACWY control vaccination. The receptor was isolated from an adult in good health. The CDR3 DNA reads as TGTGCCAGCAGCTTTAGGCAGGGGACAGATACGCAGTATTTT. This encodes CASSFRQGTDTQYF.